This T cell receptor (beta chain) was recovered during a study of T cell responses to AZD1222 COVID-19 vaccine. Study observations and caveats: Elevations in Spike-specific TCR breadth and depth followed administration of two AZD1222 doses. At 160-218 and 743-854, vaccine-associated CD4 TCRs were dominant, and they spanned spike. Clonal diversity may have been underestimated, and the donors were mostly white British, with more females than males. Just six AZD1222 recipients were seropositive at baseline.

This table comes from immunoSEQ multiplex PCR, and its TCRdb copy is limited to in-frame clones, with some not included. The sample carries 140,000 to 150,000 clones, around nine tenths recorded once. Per germline, CDR1 KGHSH and CDR2 LQKENI. This CDR3 spans 15 amino acids. Trimming left V 3 bases short and J 2 bases short, with 12 bases between. Of note for this clone: Antigen: not known.

The clonotype comes from an adult in good health. The source was peripheral blood, collected on day 0 of AZD1222 vaccination. J is TRBJ2-3 and V is TRBV18, with D perhaps matching TRBD1 or TRBD2 (5 bases each). The CDR3 loop is CASSPGTDHTDTQYF. CDR3 sequence (DNA): TGTGCCAGCTCACCCGGGACCGACCACACAGATACGCAGTATTTT.